Listed below are T cell receptor beta chains from one sample, sequenced in a study of T cell responses to AZD1222 COVID-19 vaccine. Method: immunoSEQ multiplex PCR; TCRdb's copy keeps in-frame clones and lacks some. The sample includes about 120,000 clones, around 88% seen only once; the top ten take approximately 5.4%. This sample comprised peripheral blood, obtained on day 0 of AZD1222 vaccination. Every receptor here comes from an adult in good health. The CDR3 runs from the conserved cysteine through the conserved F or W. The order of the fields is clone size, D gene, J gene, V gene, CDR3 protein, CDR3 DNA. D genes are given only for firm matches. The size of a clone is reported for some rows only, either as once, few or many, or as a class for expanded clones.

-,TRBD1,TRBJ1-6,TRBV5-1,CASSLQGSLNNSPLHF,TGCGCCAGCAGCCTACAGGGGAGCCTTAATAATTCACCCCTCCACTTT
-,-,TRBJ1-1,TRBV4-3,CASSQVVNTEAFF,TGCGCCAGCAGCCAAGTAGTAAACACTGAAGCTTTCTTT
-,-,TRBJ1-2,TRBV27,CASRPTHLTGYTF,TGTGCCAGCAGACCCACCCATCTCACGGGGTACACCTTC
-,-,TRBJ2-3,TRBV7-6,CASRSTDTQYF,TGTGCCAGCAGGAGCACAGATACGCAGTATTTT
-,-,TRBJ1-4,TRBV5-1,CASSLDNAGGKKLFF,TGCGCCAGCAGCTTGGATAATGCGGGGGGAAAAAAACTGTTTTTT
few,-,TRBJ1-4,TRBV11-2,CASGNEKLFF,TGTGCCTCGGGTAATGAAAAACTGTTTTTT
-,-,TRBJ1-1,TRBV6-6,CASSYSRGRALEAFF,TGTGCCAGCAGTTACTCGCGGGGACGTGCTCTTGAAGCTTTCTTT
-,-,TRBJ1-5,TRBV12-3/TRBV12-4,CASTLRSNQPQHF,TGTGCCAGCACTCTTCGGAGCAATCAGCCCCAGCATTTT
-,-,TRBJ1-1,TRBV12-3/TRBV12-4,CASSRQSVTEAFF,TGTGCCAGCAGCCGACAGTCGGTCACTGAAGCTTTCTTT
-,TRBD1,TRBJ1-5,TRBV18,CASSPDRDQPQHF,TGTGCCAGCTCACCCGACAGGGATCAGCCCCAGCATTTT
-,-,TRBJ1-1,TRBV6-6,CASSYSGSPEAFF,TGTGCCAGCAGTTACTCTGGGTCCCCGGAAGCTTTCTTT
-,-,TRBJ1-5,TRBV6-2/TRBV6-3,CASSWDSDQPQHF,TGTGCCAGCAGCTGGGACTCAGATCAGCCCCAGCATTTT
-,-,TRBJ1-6,TRBV27,CASSLYPLGSASPLHF,TGTGCCAGCAGTTTATATCCCCTCGGATCTGCTTCACCCCTCCACTTT
few,-,TRBJ2-7,TRBV4-3,CASSQVTTGGSYEQYF,TGCGCCAGCAGCCAAGTAACGACCGGGGGCTCCTACGAGCAGTACTTC
few,TRBD2,TRBJ2-7,TRBV4-2,CASSQGMAGGSEQYF,TGTGCCAGCAGCCAAGGAATGGCGGGGGGGTCTGAGCAGTACTTC
-,-,TRBJ2-5,TRBV11-1,CASSFQGGETQYF,TGTGCCAGCAGCTTTCAGGGCGGGGAGACCCAGTACTTC
-,TRBD2,TRBJ2-7,TRBV27,CASSYSGAYYEQYF,TGTGCCAGCAGCTATAGCGGGGCGTACTACGAGCAGTACTTC
-,-,TRBJ2-1,TRBV19,CASKEVWIYNEQFF,TGTGCCAGTAAAGAGGTGTGGATCTACAATGAGCAGTTCTTC
-,-,TRBJ1-1,TRBV18,CASSPRGITDTEAFF,TGTGCCAGCTCCCCACGAGGAATAACGGACACTGAAGCTTTCTTT
-,TRBD1,TRBJ1-5,TRBV24-1,CATSDHRGQPQHF,TGTGCCACCAGTGATCACAGGGGTCAGCCCCAGCATTTT
-,TRBD1,TRBJ1-1,TRBV7-2,CASSLDIGTGGTEAFF,TGTGCCAGCAGCTTAGACATTGGGACAGGGGGCACTGAAGCTTTCTTT
once,-,TRBJ1-1,TRBV15,CATSRGSLLNTEAFF,TGTGCCACCAGCAGAGGGAGCCTTTTGAACACTGAAGCTTTCTTT
once,TRBD1,TRBJ2-7,TRBV28,CASSRGGTGEYEQYF,TGTGCCAGCAGTCGAGGGGGGACAGGTGAATACGAGCAGTACTTC
few,TRBD1,TRBJ1-1,TRBV19,CASSITPGTGPNTEAFF,TGTGCCAGTAGTATCACCCCGGGGACAGGGCCGAACACTGAAGCTTTCTTT
-,-,TRBJ2-3,TRBV18,CASSPAGTFADTQYF,TGTGCCAGCTCACCGGCAGGGACCTTTGCAGATACGCAGTATTTT
-,-,TRBJ2-2,TRBV18,CASSPGQNTGELFF,TGTGCCAGCTCACCAGGGCAAAACACCGGGGAGCTGTTTTTT
-,TRBD2,TRBJ2-1,TRBV6-5,CASLTSGGYNEQFF,TGTGCCAGCTTGACAAGCGGGGGGTACAATGAGCAGTTCTTC
-,TRBD1,TRBJ2-2,TRBV18,CASSPRQGTDTGELFF,TGTGCCAGCTCACCCCGACAGGGTACCGACACCGGGGAGCTGTTTTTT
-,TRBD1,TRBJ1-1,TRBV28,CASSLQGGTEAFF,TGTGCCAGCAGTCTTCAGGGGGGAACTGAAGCTTTCTTT
-,TRBD2,TRBJ2-1,TRBV2,CAIAGGPNEQFF,TGTGCCATAGCGGGGGGGCCCAATGAGCAGTTCTTC
-,-,TRBJ1-6,TRBV3-1/TRBV3-2,CASSQDRVSNSPLHF,TGTGCCAGCAGCCAAGACAGAGTTAGTAATTCACCCCTCCACTTT
-,TRBD1,TRBJ2-7,TRBV28,CASERDSLYEQYF,TGTGCCAGCGAGAGGGACAGCCTCTACGAGCAGTACTTC
-,-,TRBJ2-7,TRBV5-1,CASSLVRVDLSEQYF,TGCGCCAGCAGCTTGGTCAGGGTAGATTTGAGCGAGCAGTACTTC
-,-,TRBJ1-1,TRBV7-9,CASSLVWREGTEAFF,TGTGCCAGCAGCTTAGTTTGGAGGGAAGGGACTGAAGCTTTCTTT
-,-,TRBJ2-3,TRBV10-2,CASRDTTSTDTQYF,TGCGCCAGCAGAGACACTACTAGCACAGATACGCAGTATTTT
-,TRBD1,TRBJ2-7,TRBV18,CASSPPGQNYEQYF,TGTGCCAGCTCACCACCGGGACAGAATTACGAGCAGTACTTC